Sequencing of this TCR beta chain was carried out in a study of blood T cells in healthy people across ages. Study summary: Using template switching, researchers captured about one barcoded beta molecule for each two T cells.

Combining a sample-barcoded 5' primer with a J-beta primer mix, a second PCR ran for roughly 7 to 11 cycles. A single record per CDR3 protein comes from TCRdb applying MiXCR to the 5' RACE reads. The table lists more than 650,000 distinct CDR3 sequences, 22% of them singletons, with roughly 22% in the top ten. This clonotype was picked up a small number of times. The specimen was blood. This receptor was taken from a man in his 70s in good health.

Here the CDR3 reads CSAPTEMNTEAFF. The CDR3 region has the DNA TGCAGCGCCCCTACCGAGATGAACACTGAAGCTTTCTTT. The V call is TRBV29-1, the J call TRBJ1-1; D gene unclear. Germline CDR1 and CDR2: SQVTM and ANQGSEA. There are 13 residues in the CDR3. V lost 7 bases, J lost 0 bases, and 12 bases lay in between.